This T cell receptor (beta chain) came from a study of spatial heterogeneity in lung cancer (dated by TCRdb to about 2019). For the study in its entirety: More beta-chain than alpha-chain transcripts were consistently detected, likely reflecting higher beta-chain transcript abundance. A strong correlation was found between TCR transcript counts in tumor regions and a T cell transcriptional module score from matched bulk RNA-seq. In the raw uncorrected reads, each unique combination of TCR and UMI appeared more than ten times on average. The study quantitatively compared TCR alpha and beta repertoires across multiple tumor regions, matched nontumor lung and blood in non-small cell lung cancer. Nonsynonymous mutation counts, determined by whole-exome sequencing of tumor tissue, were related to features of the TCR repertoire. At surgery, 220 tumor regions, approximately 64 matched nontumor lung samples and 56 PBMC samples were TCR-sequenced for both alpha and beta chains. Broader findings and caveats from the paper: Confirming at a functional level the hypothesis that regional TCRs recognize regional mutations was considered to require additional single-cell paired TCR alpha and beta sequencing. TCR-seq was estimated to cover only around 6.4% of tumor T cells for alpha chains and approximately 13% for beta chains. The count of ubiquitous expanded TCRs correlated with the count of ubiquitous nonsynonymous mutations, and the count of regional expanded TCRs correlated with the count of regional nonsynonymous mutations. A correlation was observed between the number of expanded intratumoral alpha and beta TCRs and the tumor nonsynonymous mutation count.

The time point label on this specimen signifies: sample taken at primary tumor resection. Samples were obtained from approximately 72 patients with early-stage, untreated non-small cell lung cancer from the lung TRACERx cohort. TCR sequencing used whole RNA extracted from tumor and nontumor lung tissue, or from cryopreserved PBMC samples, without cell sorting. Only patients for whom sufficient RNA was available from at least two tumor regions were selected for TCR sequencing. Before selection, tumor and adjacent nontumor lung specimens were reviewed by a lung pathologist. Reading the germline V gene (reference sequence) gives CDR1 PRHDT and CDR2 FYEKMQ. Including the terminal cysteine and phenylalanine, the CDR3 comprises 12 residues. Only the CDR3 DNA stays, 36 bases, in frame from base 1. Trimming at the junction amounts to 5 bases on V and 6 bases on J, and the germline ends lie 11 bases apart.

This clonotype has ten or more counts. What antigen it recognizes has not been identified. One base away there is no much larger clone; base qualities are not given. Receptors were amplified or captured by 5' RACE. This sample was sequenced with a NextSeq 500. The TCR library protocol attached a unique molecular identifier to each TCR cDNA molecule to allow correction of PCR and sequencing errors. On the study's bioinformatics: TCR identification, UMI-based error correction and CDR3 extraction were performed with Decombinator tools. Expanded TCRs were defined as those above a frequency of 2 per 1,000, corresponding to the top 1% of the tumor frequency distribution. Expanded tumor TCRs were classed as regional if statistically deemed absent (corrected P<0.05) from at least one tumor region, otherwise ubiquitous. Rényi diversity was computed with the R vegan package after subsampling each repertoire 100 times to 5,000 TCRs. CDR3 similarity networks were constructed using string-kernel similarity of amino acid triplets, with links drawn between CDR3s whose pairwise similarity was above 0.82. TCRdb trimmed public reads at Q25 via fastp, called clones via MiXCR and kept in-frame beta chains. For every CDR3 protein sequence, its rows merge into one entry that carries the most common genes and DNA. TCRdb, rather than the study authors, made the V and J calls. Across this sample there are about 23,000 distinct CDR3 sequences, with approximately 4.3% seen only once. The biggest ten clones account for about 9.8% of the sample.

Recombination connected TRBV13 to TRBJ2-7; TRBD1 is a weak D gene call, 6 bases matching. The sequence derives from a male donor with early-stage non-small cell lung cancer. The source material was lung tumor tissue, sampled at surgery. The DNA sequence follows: TGTGCCAGCAGCCCTACAGGGAGCGAGCAGTACTTC. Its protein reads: CASSPTGSEQYF.